The source of this T cell receptor beta chain is a study of T cells after posttransplantation cyclophosphamide. V was pared by 2 bases and J by 6 bases, with 9 bases between. Germline-derived CDR1 and CDR2 are MNHEY and SMNVEV (reference sequence). This CDR3 has 13 residues. Some clones are missing from TCRdb's copy, which holds only in-frame ones; the method was immunoSEQ multiplex PCR. The top ten clones hold about 3.1% of a sample with tens of thousands of clones, just over 90% of them seen once. The clonotype was recovered from a young woman in good health and a related stem cell transplant donor. The chain couples TRBV27 to TRBJ2-3, with D tentatively TRBD1 (5 bases). The sample was PBMCs. The chain's CDR3 is CASSLRPGDTQYF. DNA for the CDR3: TGTGCCAGCAGTTTACGCCCAGGGGATACGCAGTATTTT.